One sample yielded the 17 T cell receptor beta chains listed below, sequenced in a study of cytomegalovirus exposure and HLA in healthy donors. Sequencing used immunoSEQ multiplex PCR; TCRdb keeps in-frame clones, though not all of them. Of 40,000 to 55,000 clones detected, 80% to 95% appear once; the ten largest clones hold roughly 2%. The sequenced sample consisted of PBMCs. The origin of the receptors is a woman between 18 and 29 years old in good health and CMV-seronegative.

The CDR3 loop reads CASRTSGGTFSGANVLTF. The CDR3 DNA is TGTGCCAGCAGAACTAGCGGGGGGACTTTCTCTGGGGCCAACGTCCTGACTTTC. The chain joins TRBV28 to TRBJ2-6; 12 positions match TRBD2. CDR3 length equals 18 residues. V gave up 6 bases and J gave up 0 bases; unmatched junction bases: 6. From germline, CDR1 is MDHEN and CDR2 SYDVKM.

The V gene is TRBV28, the J gene TRBJ1-1, with 9 bases lining up with TRBD1. The V gene's germline CDR1 is MDHEN and CDR2 SYDVKM. The CDR3 is 13 amino acids. V lost 4 bases, J lost 4 bases, and 1 base stayed unmatched. The CDR3 is CASSSTGGTEAFF. The CDR3 DNA sequence: TGTGCCAGCAGTTCGACAGGGGGCACTGAAGCTTTCTTT.

CDR3 sequence: CASSVSGTSDNEQFF. DNA for the CDR3: TGCGCCAGCAGCGTGTCCGGGACTAGCGACAATGAGCAGTTCTTC. The chain combines TRBV5-1 with TRBJ2-1; 10 bases are shared with TRBD2. This CDR3 contains 15 residues. The V gene end was trimmed by 4 bases and the J gene end by 5 bases; junction bases not matched to a gene: 6. CDR1 and CDR2 (germline): SGHRS, YFSETQ. Together with reference TRBV5-1 and TRBJ2-1, the CDR3 gives the full variable domain: KAGVTQTPRYLIKTRGQQVTLSCSPISGHRSVSWYQQTPGQGLQFLFEYFSETQRNKGNFPGRFSGRQFSNSRSEMNVSTLELGDSALYLCASSVSGTSDNEQFFGPGTRLTVL.

A note on this clone: Distinct nucleotide sequences in the sample also encode this CDR3. The chain couples TRBV6-4 to TRBJ2-6; D is unclear. Germline lookup yields CDR1 MRHNA and CDR2 SNTAGT. The CDR3 spans 15 residues. Trimming removed 0 bases from V and 3 bases from J, with 6 bases in between. Here the CDR3 reads CASSDSNSGANVLTF. CDR3 nucleotides: TGTGCCAGCAGTGACTCGAACAGTGGGGCCAACGTCCTGACTTTC.

V is TRBV6-5 and J is TRBJ2-7, with D maybe TRBD1 (6 bases). This CDR3 comprises 14 residues. V lost 7 bases and J 2 bases, leaving 15 bases between the germline ends. Per germline, CDR1 MNHEY and CDR2 SVGAGI. The CDR3 nucleotides are TGTGCCAGCAAACGGGACACCGGAACCTACGAGCAGTACTTC. Protein product: CASKRDTGTYEQYF.

The V and J genes are TRBV27 and TRBJ2-7, with TRBD1 matching 11 bases. Germline assignment: CDR1 MNHEY and CDR2 SMNVEV (reference sequence). The ends lost 6 bases at V and 2 bases at J; junction bases unmatched: 6. The length of the CDR3 is 15 residues. The CDR3 reads CASSLGQGVTYEQYF. The CDR3 DNA sequence: TGTGCCAGCAGCCTGGGACAGGGGGTCACCTACGAGCAGTACTTC.

This sequence joins TRBV28 and TRBJ2-7, with TRBD2 identical over 8 bases. The junction had 14 bases not matched to a gene; V was cut back by 5 bases and J by 5 bases. The CDR3 covers 16 residues. Per germline, CDR1 MDHEN and CDR2 SYDVKM. DNA of the CDR3: TGTGCCAGCAGTCCTTACATCAGCGGACTAGCCGACGAGCAGTACTTC. Amino acid sequence: CASSPYISGLADEQYF. Together with reference TRBV28 and TRBJ2-7, the CDR3 gives the full variable domain: DVKVTQSSRYLVKRTGEKVFLECVQDMDHENMFWYRQDPGLGLRLIYFSYDVKMKEKGDIPEGYSVSREKKERFSLILESASTNQTSMYLCASSPYISGLADEQYFGPGTRLTVT.

The rearrangement joins TRBV29-1 to TRBJ2-5; D remains ambiguous. Germline V gene lookup returns CDR1 SQVTM and CDR2 ANQGSEA. Trimming left V 3 bases short and J 0 bases short, with 8 bases between. CDR3 length equals 13 residues. The CDR3 DNA sequence: TGCAGCGTTGAGGTCCCTAACCAAGAGACCCAGTACTTC. It yields the protein CSVEVPNQETQYF.

V is TRBV9 and J is TRBJ2-5; D possibly corresponds to TRBD1 (5 bases). CDR3 length: 16 residues. Germline-derived CDR1 and CDR2 are SGDLS and YYNGEE. The V and J ends lost 0 bases and 5 bases respectively, with 17 bases between them. The CDR3 coding sequence is TGTGCCAGCAGCGTAGGTCAGGGATCGGAACAGGAGACCCAGTACTTC. This codes for CASSVGQGSEQETQYF.

This clone occurred once. V gene TRBV18 combines with J gene TRBJ1-5, with D uncertain. V gave up 3 bases and J gave up 2 bases, with 11 bases separating them. CDR3 length: 15 residues. In germline, CDR1 is KGHSH, CDR2 LQKENI. The CDR3 loop is CASSPNLPGNQPQHF. The CDR3 nucleotides read TGTGCCAGCTCACCGAATCTGCCAGGCAATCAGCCCCAGCATTTT.

On this clone: Different DNA sequences within this sample yield the same CDR3. The chain is built from TRBV5-4 and TRBJ1-1, with 7 bases lining up with TRBD1. Germline values: CDR1 SGHNT, CDR2 YYREEE (reference sequence). V shed 4 bases and J 0 bases; nucleotides not matched to a gene: 6. This CDR3 is 15 amino acids long. CDR3 sequence (DNA): TGTGCCAGCAGCGACCCACAGGGGTTGAACACTGAAGCTTTCTTT. Protein: CASSDPQGLNTEAFF.

J is TRBJ2-3 and V is TRBV11-2, with TRBD2 identical over 10 bases. Germline V gene lookup returns CDR1 SGHAT and CDR2 FQNNGV. Trimming took 1 base from V and 2 from J; bases not matched to a gene: 3. The CDR3 length is 16 residues. CDR3 sequence (DNA): TGTGCCAGCAGCTTAGGAACTAGCGGGGCCACAGATACGCAGTATTTT. This sequence encodes CASSLGTSGATDTQYF.

The V and J genes are TRBV18 and TRBJ1-1; D remains unclear. Trimming cost V 0 bases and J 5 bases, with 13 bases left between them. Germline lookup yields CDR1 KGHSH and CDR2 LQKENI. There are 15 residues in the CDR3. The CDR3 DNA is TGTGCCAGCTCACCACCAGGCAAAGCGGATACTGAAGCTTTCTTT. This codes for CASSPPGKADTEAFF.

The chain employs TRBV6-1 and TRBJ2-7; D not certain. V lost 6 bases and J lost 4, with 10 bases in between. Germline V CDR1 and CDR2: MNHNS, SASEGT. The CDR3 is 12 residues long. CDR3 sequence reads: CASRDDWYEQYF. CDR3 in DNA: TGTGCCAGCAGGGATGACTGGTACGAGCAGTACTTC.

CDR3: CSVVGLPYNEQFF. DNA for the CDR3: TGCAGCGTTGTGGGACTACCCTACAATGAGCAGTTCTTC. J is TRBJ2-1 and V is TRBV29-1; 7 bases map to TRBD2. Germline V lookup: CDR1 SQVTM, CDR2 ANQGSEA. V shed 4 bases, J shed 2 bases, and the junction held 2 bases outside the gene matches. CDR3 size: 13 residues.

V is TRBV6-1 and J is TRBJ1-4; 10 bases map to TRBD1. CDR1 and CDR2 (germline): MNHNS, SASEGT. This CDR3 spans 16 amino acids. The V segment lost 1 base and the J segment 7 bases; nucleotides outside the gene matches: 6. In DNA form, the CDR3 reads TGTGCCAGCAGTGAAGAATATGGGACAGGGGTTGAAAAACTGTTTTTT. It encodes CASSEEYGTGVEKLFF.

The V gene is TRBV5-4, the J gene TRBJ2-3, with a possible D match to TRBD2 (7 bases). Trimming took 0 bases from V and 4 from J, leaving 12 bases between them. Germline CDR1 is SGHNT and CDR2 is YYREEE (reference sequence). CDR3 length equals 15 residues. CDR3 bases: TGTGCCAGCAGCTTGGCGGGGGGCTTGGCAGATACGCAGTATTTT. It is translated as CASSLAGGLADTQYF.